This entry features one T cell receptor beta chain sequence. The record originates from a study of cytomegalovirus exposure and HLA in healthy donors. Turning to the study itself: Both the 120 or so validation repertoires and the 666 first-cohort repertoires used the same platform, as reported by a later analysis.

Method: immunoSEQ multiplex PCR; TCRdb's copy keeps in-frame clones and lacks some. In the table there are about 140,000 clones, approximately 89% of which are singletons. The sample taken for sequencing was PBMCs. The sequence derives from a man in his late teens or twenties in good health and CMV-seronegative.

CDR3: CASSDRGHTEAFF. The CDR3 DNA reads TGTGCCAGCAGTGACAGGGGGCACACTGAAGCTTTCTTT. The chain couples TRBV6-1 to TRBJ1-1, with 8 bases aligning to TRBD1. The germline CDR1 and CDR2 sequences are MNHNS and SASEGT. CDR3 size: 13 residues. Losses at the gene ends were 3 bases for V and 3 bases for J; bases not matched to a gene: 0.